This TCR beta chain derives from a study of blood T cell repertoires in COVID-19. This table comes from immunoSEQ multiplex PCR, and its TCRdb copy is limited to in-frame clones, with some not included. Among roughly 120,000 clones, over 80% were seen once, and the ten largest hold under 30%. This CDR3 is built from 16 residues. V lost 1 base and J lost 7; bases outside the gene matches: 8. Germline CDR1 is SGHTA and CDR2 is FQGTGA. The chain couples TRBV7-3 to TRBJ2-1; 9 bases match TRBD2. Sequences were obtained from peripheral blood. The sequence was collected from a woman aged 70-85 years with acute or convalescent COVID-19. The CDR3 protein is CASSLRRGGAGNEQFF. The CDR3 nucleotides read TGTGCCAGCAGCTTAAGACGCGGGGGGGCCGGTAATGAGCAGTTCTTC. The whole variable domain, filled in from reference TRBV7-3 and TRBJ2-1, reads GAGVSQTPSNKVTEKGKYVELRCDPISGHTALYWYRQSLGQGPEFLIYFQGTGAADDSGLPNDRFFAVRPEGSVSTLKIQRTERGDSAVYLCASSLRRGGAGNEQFFGPGTRLTVL.